This TCR beta chain was identified in a study of blood T cell repertoires in COVID-19. Study as a whole: T cells, B-cell-depleted T cells, or PBMCs supplied cDNA or gDNA.

This clone was recorded only once. Measured with immunoSEQ multiplex PCR; TCRdb has only the in-frame clones, and not every one. The sample holds some 160,000 clones; roughly 88% are singletons and the top ten take approximately 4.6%. Enrolment of Seattle patients took place during active infection, and they were followed longitudinally. Trimming took off 4 bases at V and 2 bases at J, with 9 bases between the two ends. Per the germline V gene, CDR1 is SNHLY and CDR2 is FYNNEI. The CDR3 covers 14 residues. The clonotype originates from a man in his late teens or twenties with COVID-19, enrolled during active disease. Sequenced material: peripheral blood. The genes are TRBV2 and TRBJ1-5; the D gene is possibly TRBD1 (6 bases). Here the CDR3 DNA reads TGTGCCAGCAGTGGGACAGCGCGCAATCAGCCCCAGCATTTT. Encoded protein: CASSGTARNQPQHF.